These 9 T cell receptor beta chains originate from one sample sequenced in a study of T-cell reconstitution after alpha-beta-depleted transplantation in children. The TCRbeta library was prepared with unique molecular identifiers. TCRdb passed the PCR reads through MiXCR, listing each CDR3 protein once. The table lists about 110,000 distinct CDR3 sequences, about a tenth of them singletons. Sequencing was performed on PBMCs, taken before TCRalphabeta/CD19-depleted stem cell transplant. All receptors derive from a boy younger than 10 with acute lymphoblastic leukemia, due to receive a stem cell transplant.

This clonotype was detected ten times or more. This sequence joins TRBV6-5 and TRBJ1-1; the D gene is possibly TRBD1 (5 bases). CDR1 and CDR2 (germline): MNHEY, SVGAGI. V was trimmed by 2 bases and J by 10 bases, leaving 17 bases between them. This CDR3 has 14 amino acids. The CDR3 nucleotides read TGTGCCAGCAGTTACGGCGAGGGGCGGGGAGGAGCTTTCTTT. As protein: CASSYGEGRGGAFF.

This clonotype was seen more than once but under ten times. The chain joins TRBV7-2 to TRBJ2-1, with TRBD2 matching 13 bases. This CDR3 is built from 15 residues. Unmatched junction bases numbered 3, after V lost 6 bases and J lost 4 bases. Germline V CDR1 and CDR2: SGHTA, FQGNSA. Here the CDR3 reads CASSSTSGRYNEQFF. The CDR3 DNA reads TGTGCCAGCAGTTCGACTAGCGGGAGGTACAATGAGCAGTTCTTC.

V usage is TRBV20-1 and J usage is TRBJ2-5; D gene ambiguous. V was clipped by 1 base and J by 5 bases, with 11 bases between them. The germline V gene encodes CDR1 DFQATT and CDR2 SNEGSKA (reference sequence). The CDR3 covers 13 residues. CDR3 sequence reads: CSARVPPGETQYF. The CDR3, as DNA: TGCAGTGCTAGAGTGCCACCCGGGGAGACCCAGTACTTC.

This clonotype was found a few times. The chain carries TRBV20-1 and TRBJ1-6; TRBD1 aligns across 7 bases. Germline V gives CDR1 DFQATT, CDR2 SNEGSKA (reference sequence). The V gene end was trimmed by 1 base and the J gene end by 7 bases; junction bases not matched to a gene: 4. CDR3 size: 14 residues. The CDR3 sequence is CSARAGTENSPLHF. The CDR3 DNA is TGCAGTGCTAGAGCCGGGACAGAAAATTCACCCCTCCACTTT.

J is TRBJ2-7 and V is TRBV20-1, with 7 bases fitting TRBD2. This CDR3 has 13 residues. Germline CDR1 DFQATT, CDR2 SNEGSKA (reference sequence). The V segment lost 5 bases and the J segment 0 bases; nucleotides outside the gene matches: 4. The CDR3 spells CSAERDSSYEQYF. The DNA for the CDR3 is TGCAGTGCTGAGCGGGATAGCTCCTACGAGCAGTACTTC.

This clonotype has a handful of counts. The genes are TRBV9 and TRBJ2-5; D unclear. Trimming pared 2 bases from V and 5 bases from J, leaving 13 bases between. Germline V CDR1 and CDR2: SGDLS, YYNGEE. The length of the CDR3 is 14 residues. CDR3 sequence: CASSVSRHDETQYF. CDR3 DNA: TGTGCCAGCAGCGTCTCCCGACATGATGAGACCCAGTACTTC. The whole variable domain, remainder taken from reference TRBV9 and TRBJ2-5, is DSGVTQTPKHLITATGQRVTLRCSPRSGDLSVYWYQQSLDQGLQFLIQYYNGEERAKGNILERFSAQQFPDLHSELNLSSLELGDSALYFCASSVSRHDETQYFGPGTRLLVL.

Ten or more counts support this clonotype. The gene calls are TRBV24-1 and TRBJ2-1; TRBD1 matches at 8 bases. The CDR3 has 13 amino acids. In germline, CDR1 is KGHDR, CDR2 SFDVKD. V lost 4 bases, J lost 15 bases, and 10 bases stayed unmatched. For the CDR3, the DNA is TGTGCCACCAGTGACGGACTCCGGGACAGGAGGTTCTTC. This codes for CATSDGLRDRRFF.

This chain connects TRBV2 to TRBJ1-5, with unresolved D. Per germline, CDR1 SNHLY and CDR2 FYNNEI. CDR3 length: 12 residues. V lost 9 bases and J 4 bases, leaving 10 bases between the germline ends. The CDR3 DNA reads TGTGCCAGTGCGGACGGGAATCAGCCCCAGCATTTT. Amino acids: CASADGNQPQHF.

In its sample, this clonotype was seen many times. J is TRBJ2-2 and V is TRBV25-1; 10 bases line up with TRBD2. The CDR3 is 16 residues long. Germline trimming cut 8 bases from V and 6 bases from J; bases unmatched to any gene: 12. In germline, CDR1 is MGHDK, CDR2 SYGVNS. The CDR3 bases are TGTGCCAGCCTCGGGGGAGCTAGCGGGAGACCCGGGGAGCTGTTTTTT. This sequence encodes CASLGGASGRPGELFF.